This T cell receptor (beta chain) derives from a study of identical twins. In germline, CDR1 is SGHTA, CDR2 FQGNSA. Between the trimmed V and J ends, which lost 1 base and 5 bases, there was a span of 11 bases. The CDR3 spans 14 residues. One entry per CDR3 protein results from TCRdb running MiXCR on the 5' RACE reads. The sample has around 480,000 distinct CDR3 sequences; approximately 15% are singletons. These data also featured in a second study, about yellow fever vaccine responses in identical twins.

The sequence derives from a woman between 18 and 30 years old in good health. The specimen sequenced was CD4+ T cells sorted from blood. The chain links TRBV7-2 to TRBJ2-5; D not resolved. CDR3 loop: CASSLEAFEETQYF. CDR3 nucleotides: TGTGCCAGCAGCTTAGAGGCGTTCGAGGAGACCCAGTACTTC.